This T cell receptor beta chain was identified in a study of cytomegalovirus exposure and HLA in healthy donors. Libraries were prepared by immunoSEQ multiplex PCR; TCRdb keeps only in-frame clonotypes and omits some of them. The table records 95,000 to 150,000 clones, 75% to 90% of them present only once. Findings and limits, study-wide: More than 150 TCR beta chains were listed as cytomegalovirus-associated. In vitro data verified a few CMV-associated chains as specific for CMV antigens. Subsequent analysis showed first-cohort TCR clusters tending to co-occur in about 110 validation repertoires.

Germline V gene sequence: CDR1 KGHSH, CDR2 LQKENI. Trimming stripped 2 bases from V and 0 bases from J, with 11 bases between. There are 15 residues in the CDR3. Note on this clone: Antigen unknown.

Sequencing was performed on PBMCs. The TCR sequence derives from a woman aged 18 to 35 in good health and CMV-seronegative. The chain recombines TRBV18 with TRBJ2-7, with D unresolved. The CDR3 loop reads CASSPNSLSSYEQYF. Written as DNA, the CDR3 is TGTGCCAGCTCACCAAACTCCTTATCCTCCTACGAGCAGTACTTC.